The 21 T cell receptor beta chains below were found in one sample sequenced in a study of blood T cell repertoires in COVID-19. The repertoire was sequenced with immunoSEQ multiplex PCR; TCRdb's copy has only in-frame clones and lacks some. The sample includes 60,000 to 85,000 clones, about 90% of them seen just once. The sequenced sample was peripheral blood. All receptors come from a woman in her forties or fifties with COVID-19, enrolled during active disease.

The rearrangement joins TRBV11-2 to TRBJ2-7, with 15 bases fitting TRBD2. Germline-derived CDR1 and CDR2 are SGHAT and FQNNGV. The CDR3 has 19 residues. V dropped 1 base and J dropped 2; count of bases not matched to a gene: 9. CDR3 bases: TGTGCCAGCAGCTTAGTGGGACTAGCGGGAGGATCACGCACCTACGAGCAGTACTTC. Amino acids: CASSLVGLAGGSRTYEQYF.

The V call is TRBV21-1, the J call TRBJ1-2; the D call of TRBD1 is as the table states it, not checked on the DNA. TRBV21-1 is annotated as a pseudogene. The CDR3 contains 13 residues. Here the CDR3 DNA reads TGTGCCAGCTGTTTCGTGGGCTACTATGGCTACACCTTC. Translating gives CASCFVGYYGYTF.

The rearrangement uses TRBV6-2 or TRBV6-3 and TRBJ2-7; maybe TRBD2 (6 bases). The V end was cut by 6 bases, the J end by 2 bases, with 14 bases between. The germline V gene encodes CDR1 MNHEY and CDR2 SVGEGT. There are 14 residues in the CDR3. The CDR3 coding sequence is TGTGCCAGCAGCCCCGCGGGGTATACCTACGAGCAGTACTTC. It translates to CASSPAGYTYEQYF.

The rearrangement joins TRBV29-1 to TRBJ1-5; 9 bases map to TRBD1. Losses at the gene ends were 7 bases for V and 6 bases for J; bases not matched to a gene: 7. The germline V gene has CDR1 SQVTM and CDR2 ANQGSEA. This CDR3 spans 13 amino acids. The CDR3 DNA sequence: TGCAGCGCTCGGACAGGGGATACTCAGCCCCAGCATTTT. The encoded protein is CSARTGDTQPQHF.

The rearrangement links TRBV12-3 or TRBV12-4 to TRBJ2-1, with 7 bases aligning to TRBD2. The CDR3 contains 12 residues. J lost 9 bases, V lost 5 bases, and 4 bases had no gene match. The DNA for the CDR3 is TGTGCCAGCAGTAACCTAGCGGTTGAGCAGTTCTTC. It codes for CASSNLAVEQFF.

The rearrangement joins TRBV5-1 to TRBJ2-3; 7 bases match TRBD2. This CDR3 has 15 amino acids. V lost 4 bases to trimming and J lost 1 base; unmatched junction nucleotides: 6. From germline, CDR1 is SGHRS and CDR2 YFSETQ. The CDR3 DNA reads TGCGCCAGCAGCCCTCTAGCGGATGGCACAGATACGCAGTATTTT. Its translation is CASSPLADGTDTQYF.

This chain links TRBV5-1 with TRBJ2-2; 7 bases agree with TRBD1. The CDR3 is 14 amino acids. V was clipped by 2 bases and J by 8 bases; unmatched bases: 6. CDR1 is SGHRS, CDR2 YFSETQ, per germline. The CDR3 loop is CASSLQGWSGELFF. The CDR3 bases are TGCGCCAGCAGCTTACAGGGGTGGTCAGGGGAGCTGTTTTTT.

J is TRBJ2-2 and V is TRBV4-1; no definite D call. The V and J ends lost 4 bases and 3 bases respectively, with 3 bases between them. Germline V lookup: CDR1 MGHRA, CDR2 YSYEKL. The CDR3 consists of 12 residues. Written as DNA, the CDR3 is TGCGCCAGCAGCCTCGACACCGGGGAGCTGTTTTTT. This translates into CASSLDTGELFF.

The chain employs TRBV30 and TRBJ1-1; a weak D match, TRBD1 (6 bases). This CDR3 has 13 residues. V lost 2 bases to trimming and J lost 1 base, with 8 bases between them. Germline V gene lookup returns CDR1 GTSNPN and CDR2 SVGIG (reference sequence). The CDR3 DNA sequence: TGTGCCTGGAGTAAGGGACAGAACACTGAAGCTTTCTTT. Its translation is CAWSKGQNTEAFF.

The chain recombines TRBV4-2 with TRBJ2-1; D is perhaps TRBD2 (6 bases). The germline V gene encodes CDR1 LGHNA and CDR2 YNFKEQ. V was shortened by 3 bases and J by 0 bases, with 15 bases between the two germline ends. The length of the CDR3 is 17 residues. CDR3 region: CASSQGRRDFSYNEQFF. The CDR3 nucleotides read TGTGCCAGCAGCCAGGGGAGGAGAGATTTCTCCTACAATGAGCAGTTCTTC.

CDR3: CASTTGLTETQYF. CDR3 nucleotides: TGTGCCAGCACCACCGGACTAACGGAGACCCAGTACTTC. The chain employs TRBV6-1 and TRBJ2-5, with a tentative D call TRBD2 (6 bases). The ends were cut back, 7 bases at V and 5 bases at J, with 14 bases in the middle. Germline loops: CDR1 MNHNS, CDR2 SASEGT. CDR3 size: 13 residues.

The gene calls are TRBV7-9 and TRBJ2-1; D is unclear. V shed 1 base and J shed 7 bases, with 11 bases lying between them. This CDR3 spans 14 amino acids. Per germline, CDR1 SEHNR and CDR2 FQNEAQ (reference sequence). CDR3 protein: CASSLGAGPNEQFF. CDR3 bases: TGTGCCAGCAGCTTAGGAGCAGGCCCTAATGAGCAGTTCTTC.

CDR3 DNA sequence: TGTGCCAGCTCCGGGAGTAATGAGCAGTTCTTC. Amino acids: CASSGSNEQFF. This sequence joins TRBV3-1 (or the pseudogene TRBV3-2) and TRBJ2-1; a weak D match, TRBD2 (6 bases). The CDR3 totals 11 residues. The V and J ends lost 8 bases and 7 bases respectively, with 9 bases between them. Per the germline V gene, CDR1 is LGHDT and CDR2 is YNNKEL (reference sequence).

V and J are TRBV7-2 and TRBJ2-7, with 11 bases identical to TRBD2. Per germline, CDR1 SGHTA and CDR2 FQGNSA. Unmatched junction bases numbered 13, after V lost 3 bases and J lost 6 bases. This CDR3 has 17 amino acids. The CDR3 DNA follows: TGTGCCAGCAGCTTCCCTAGCGGGAGGAATCCTCAAGGCGAGCAGTACTTC. Protein product: CASSFPSGRNPQGEQYF.

This sequence joins TRBV28 and TRBJ2-3; 9 nucleotides agree with TRBD2. Germline assignment: CDR1 MDHEN and CDR2 SYDVKM. Trimming removed 2 bases from V and 8 bases from J; junction bases left unmatched: 5. This CDR3 contains 14 residues. As DNA, the CDR3 is TGTGCCAGCAGTTTAGTAGCGGGAGAAACTACGCAGTATTTT. Residues: CASSLVAGETTQYF.

The rearrangement uses TRBV3-1 (or the pseudogene TRBV3-2) and TRBJ1-5; a possible D gene is TRBD1 (5 bases). Germline CDR1 and CDR2: LGHDT and YNNKEL (reference sequence). Trimming shortened V by 3 bases and J by 7 bases, and 13 bases separated the two germline ends. This CDR3 region has 14 residues. The CDR3 bases are TGTGCCAGCAGCCATGGGGGGGATAACCAGCCCCAGCATTTT. Translated: CASSHGGDNQPQHF.

This chain connects TRBV18 to TRBJ2-3; no firm D call. The CDR3 contains 13 residues. Trimming took off 5 bases at V and 4 bases at J, with 10 bases between the two ends. In germline, CDR1 is KGHSH, CDR2 LQKENI. The CDR3 loop is CASSSSFADTQYF. CDR3 coding DNA: TGTGCCAGCTCATCCTCTTTTGCAGATACGCAGTATTTT.

This clone is classed as medium-sized. The chain joins TRBV3-1 (or the pseudogene TRBV3-2) to TRBJ2-7; 9 bases are shared with TRBD2. The CDR3 length is 14 residues. V gave up 2 bases and J gave up 11 bases; unmatched junction bases: 10. Germline V gives CDR1 LGHDT, CDR2 YNNKEL (reference sequence). The CDR3 spells CASSQRVSGGWKYF. For the CDR3, the DNA is TGTGCCAGCAGCCAACGGGTCAGCGGGGGGTGGAAGTACTTC.

The chain combines TRBV25-1 with TRBJ1-5; 9 bases fit TRBD1. This CDR3 contains 16 residues. After removal of 6 bases from V and 0 bases from J, the junction contained 6 bases not matched to a gene. The germline gives CDR1 MGHDK, CDR2 SYGVNS. CDR3 amino acids: CASRETGGDSNQPQHF. In nucleotides, the CDR3 is TGTGCCAGCAGGGAGACAGGGGGGGATAGCAATCAGCCCCAGCATTTT.

The genes are TRBV19 and TRBJ2-7; 7 nucleotides match TRBD2. Germline V gene data show CDR1 as LNHDA and CDR2 as SQIVND (reference sequence). The CDR3 runs to 15 residues. V was clipped by 3 bases and J by 4 bases; unmatched bases: 9. The CDR3 reads CASSIAGASGYEQYF. CDR3 DNA sequence: TGTGCCAGTAGTATCGCGGGTGCTAGCGGTTACGAGCAGTACTTC.

This clone was found a few times. This rearrangement joins TRBV30 to TRBJ2-4; D perhaps matches TRBD2 (5 bases). The CDR3 extends over 14 amino acids. Germline V lookup: CDR1 GTSNPN, CDR2 SVGIG (reference sequence). V shed 2 bases and J shed 3 bases, with 11 bases lying between them. CDR3 bases: TGTGCCTGGAGTAGGGTGGCGGGCAAAAACATTCAGTACTTC. Residues: CAWSRVAGKNIQYF.